This entry lists 25 T cell receptor beta chains sequenced from one sample in a study of blood T cells in healthy people across ages. A sample-barcoded 5' primer and a J-beta primer mix were used in a second PCR of about 6 to 12 cycles. MiXCR was run by TCRdb on the 5' RACE reads, yielding one entry per CDR3 protein. Of roughly 1,000,000 distinct CDR3 sequences detected, roughly 24% appear once; the ten largest clones hold less than 0.75%. The data were also submitted as part of a second study, on T cells of mothers and their children.

Source material: blood. These receptors all come from a girl aged 2-10 years in good health.

The V gene is TRBV28, the J gene TRBJ2-2; 9 bases fit TRBD2. V shed 5 bases, J shed 5 bases, and the junction held 3 bases outside the gene matches. Germline CDR1 is MDHEN and CDR2 is SYDVKM. The CDR3 length is 14 residues. CDR3 bases: TGTGCCAGCAGTCTAGCGGGGATGACCGGGGAGCTGTTTTTT. Its protein product is CASSLAGMTGELFF.

The rearrangement uses TRBV6-5 and TRBJ1-1, with D unresolved. From germline, CDR1 is MNHEY and CDR2 SVGAGI. This CDR3 spans 14 amino acids. Trimming took 5 bases from V and 0 from J, leaving 10 bases between them. CDR3 amino acids: CASSISTVNTEAFF. The CDR3 DNA sequence: TGTGCCAGCAGTATCTCGACTGTGAACACTGAAGCTTTCTTT.

This rearrangement joins TRBV7-3 to TRBJ2-5; D may be TRBD1 or TRBD2 (6 bases each). The J call may be wrong; the DNA end is better matched by TRBJ2-7. CDR1 is SGHTA, CDR2 FQGTGA, per germline. There are 16 residues in the CDR3. The CDR3 protein is CASSSSLPGEVDEQYF. The CDR3 nucleotides read TGTGCCAGCAGCTCCTCCCTTCCAGGGGAGGTCGACGAGCAGTACTTC.

The V call is TRBV3-1, the J call TRBJ2-1; 9 bases are a match to TRBD1. The CDR3 has 16 amino acids. Trimming cost V 5 bases and J 7 bases; bases outside gene matches: 12. Looked up from germline, CDR1 is LGHDT and CDR2 is YNNKEL (reference sequence). The CDR3 protein is CASSTTDRGIVNEQFF. The CDR3 coding sequence is TGTGCCAGCAGCACGACCGACAGGGGGATCGTGAATGAGCAGTTCTTC.

This clonotype was seen more than once but under ten times. This chain connects TRBV7-6 to TRBJ1-1; D uncertain. The germline CDR1 and CDR2 sequences are SGHVS and FNYEAQ. The ends were cut back, 1 base at V and 4 bases at J, with 13 bases in the middle. The CDR3 has 15 residues. In nucleotides, the CDR3 is TGTGCCAGCAGCTTAGAGCTCGGGGAATGCACTGAAGCTTTCTTT. It is translated as CASSLELGECTEAFF. The entire variable domain, with the rest obtained from reference TRBV7-6 and TRBJ1-1, is as follows: GAGVSQSPRYKVTKRGQDVALRCDPISGHVSLYWYRQALGQGPEFLTYFNYEAQQDKSGLPNDRFSAERPEGSISTLTIQRTEQRDSAMYRCASSLELGECTEAFFGQGTRLTVV.

This clonotype turned up a few times. The chain links TRBV11-2 to TRBJ2-1; tentative D call: TRBD2 (6 bases). V was pared by 5 bases and J by 0 bases, with 11 bases between. CDR3 length equals 15 residues. Germline CDR1 SGHAT, CDR2 FQNNGV. The CDR3 sequence: CASSAVGGSYNEQFF. The CDR3 coding sequence is TGTGCCAGCAGCGCCGTGGGGGGCTCCTACAATGAGCAGTTCTTC.

The chain joins TRBV7-9 to TRBJ2-7, with D possibly called TRBD1 or TRBD2 (6 bases each). CDR1 is SEHNR, CDR2 FQNEAQ, per germline (reference sequence). This CDR3 contains 16 residues. V lost 5 bases and J 3 bases, leaving 20 bases between the germline ends. CDR3 nucleotide sequence: TGTGCCAGCAGCACCAGCGAAACCGGGGGCCACTACGAGCAGTACTTC. This encodes CASSTSETGGHYEQYF. Drawing the rest from reference TRBV7-9 and TRBJ2-7, the complete variable domain is DTGVSQNPRHKITKRGQNVTFRCDPISEHNRLYWYRQTLGQGPEFLTYFQNEAQLEKSRLLSDRFSAERPKGSFSTLEIQRTEQGDSAMYLCASSTSETGGHYEQYFGPGTRLTVT.

The J gene is TRBJ2-1, the V gene TRBV9; 7 bases are a match to TRBD2. V shed 0 bases and J 8 bases; nucleotides not matched to a gene: 8. The CDR3 loop spans 15 amino acids. Germline assignment: CDR1 SGDLS and CDR2 YYNGEE. CDR3 DNA: TGTGCCAGCAGCGTAGCAGGCGGGAGCTTTCATGAGCAGTTCTTC. This sequence encodes CASSVAGGSFHEQFF.

This clonotype is a singleton in its sample. This chain connects TRBV6-6 to TRBJ2-1, with D hard to call. Germline V gene sequence: CDR1 MNHNY, CDR2 SVGAGI (reference sequence). The CDR3 is 13 residues long. The germline V and J ends were trimmed by 4 bases and 9 bases, with 13 bases remaining between them. This CDR3 reads CASSFRVRGEQFF. CDR3 bases: TGTGCCAGCAGTTTTAGGGTTCGAGGTGAGCAGTTCTTC.

The rearrangement joins TRBV4-2 to TRBJ2-7; D is tentatively TRBD1 or TRBD2 (5 bases each). The CDR3 is 16 residues long. V lost 0 bases and J 4 bases, leaving 16 bases between the germline ends. Germline V lookup: CDR1 LGHNA, CDR2 YNFKEQ. The CDR3 protein is CASSQDRGPTNYEQYF. CDR3 coding DNA: TGTGCCAGCAGCCAAGATAGGGGACCGACAAATTACGAGCAGTACTTC.

The chain combines TRBV5-1 with TRBJ2-4; D is unclear. Germline CDR1 reads SGHRS; CDR2 reads YFSETQ. The ends were cut back, 2 bases at V and 3 bases at J, with 21 bases in the middle. The CDR3 is 18 residues long. Written as DNA, the CDR3 is TGCGCCAGCAGCTTTGATTTTTGGCGATCAGGCGGCAAAAACATTCAGTACTTC. This codes for CASSFDFWRSGGKNIQYF.

The chain links TRBV7-9 to TRBJ1-2, with 8 bases that match TRBD1. In germline, CDR1 is SEHNR, CDR2 FQNEAQ (reference sequence). V dropped 6 bases and J dropped 8; count of bases not matched to a gene: 8. This CDR3 contains 13 residues. CDR3 DNA sequence: TGTGCCAGCAGGCGGACAGGGCTTATCGGCTACACCTTC. It is translated as CASRRTGLIGYTF.

This clonotype has more than one count but fewer than ten. This chain uses TRBV7-9 with TRBJ2-7; 7 bases align to TRBD2. With V trimmed by 2 bases and J by 0 bases, 7 bases remained unmatched. Germline assignment: CDR1 SEHNR and CDR2 FQNEAQ (reference sequence). The CDR3 is 16 residues long. DNA for the CDR3: TGTGCCAGCAGCTTAAAAACTAGCGCCTACTCCTACGAGCAGTACTTC. This translates into CASSLKTSAYSYEQYF.

The chain carries TRBV5-1 and TRBJ2-1; unclear D gene. The CDR3 runs 15 residues. Trimming stripped 6 bases from V and 0 bases from J, with 13 bases between. The germline V gene encodes CDR1 SGHRS and CDR2 YFSETQ. In DNA, the CDR3 is TGCGCCAGCACCGAGCAACAGAGCTCCTACAATGAGCAGTTCTTC. Translating it yields CASTEQQSSYNEQFF.

This clonotype came up a few times. The V call is TRBV5-1, the J call TRBJ1-2; 10 bases are a match to TRBD1. This CDR3 has 16 residues. V shed 4 bases and J 0 bases; nucleotides not matched to a gene: 6. The germline V gene has CDR1 SGHRS and CDR2 YFSETQ. The CDR3 DNA sequence: TGCGCCAGCAGCAGCTGGGGACAGGGGTCTAACTATGGCTACACCTTC. It specifies CASSSWGQGSNYGYTF.

This clonotype turned up a few times. The chain has TRBV6-5 and TRBJ1-1; the match to TRBD1 covers 11 bases. V was clipped by 5 bases and J by 11 bases; unmatched bases: 4. The CDR3 runs 12 residues. Germline V gene data show CDR1 as MNHEY and CDR2 as SVGAGI. Here the CDR3 reads CASSGQGARAFF. In DNA, the CDR3 is TGTGCCAGCAGTGGACAGGGGGCACGGGCTTTCTTT.

This clonotype showed up just a few times. This chain connects TRBV27 to TRBJ1-1; 10 bases are shared with TRBD1. The CDR3 has 14 amino acids. Germline V CDR1 and CDR2: MNHEY, SMNVEV (reference sequence). The V gene end was trimmed by 4 bases and the J gene end by 11 bases; junction bases not matched to a gene: 10. For the CDR3, the DNA is TGTGCCAGCAGTTCCTCCGGGACAGGGGCTCGGGCTTTCTTT. This sequence encodes CASSSSGTGARAFF.

The rearrangement joins TRBV20-1 to TRBJ2-5; TRBD1 might be the D (6 bases). The DNA end favors TRBJ2-7, so the J call may be wrong. CDR1 and CDR2 (germline): DFQATT, SNEGSKA (reference sequence). This CDR3 has 14 residues. The CDR3, as DNA: TGCAGTGCTTCCGGACAGCGCGCCTCCTACGAGCAGTACTTC. It is translated as CSASGQRASYEQYF.

This clonotype came up a few times. The chain links TRBV6-6 to TRBJ2-7; unclear D gene. The assigned J gene may be wrong: the sequence end matches TRBJ2-5 better. CDR3 length: 15 residues. Per germline, CDR1 MNHNY and CDR2 SVGAGI (reference sequence). DNA for the CDR3: TGTGCCAGCAGTTACTCCGATGTGCTCCAAGAGACCCAGTACTTC. Its protein is CASSYSDVLQETQYF.

V usage is TRBV27 and J usage is TRBJ1-5; D not certain. V lost 8 bases, J lost 0 bases, and 14 bases lay in between. The CDR3 loop spans 15 amino acids. Germline V gene sequence: CDR1 MNHEY, CDR2 SMNVEV (reference sequence). The CDR3 is CASGPGSYSNQPQHF. Here the CDR3 DNA reads TGTGCCAGCGGTCCGGGTAGCTATAGCAATCAGCCCCAGCATTTT.

This chain uses TRBV29-1 with TRBJ1-5; D gene uncertain. Germline loops: CDR1 SQVTM, CDR2 ANQGSEA. The CDR3 runs to 13 residues. Trimming took 5 bases from V and 2 from J, leaving 10 bases between them. The CDR3 spells CSVNGEGNQPQHF. The DNA for the CDR3 is TGCAGCGTTAACGGGGAGGGCAATCAGCCCCAGCATTTT. Drawing the rest from reference TRBV29-1 and TRBJ1-5, the complete variable domain is SAVISQKPSRDICQRGTSLTIQCQVDSQVTMMFWYRQQPGQSLTLIATANQGSEATYESGFVIDKFPISRPNLTFSTLTVSNMSPEDSSIYLCSVNGEGNQPQHFGDGTRLSIL.

Concerning this clonotype: At one boundary the junction diverges from the germline segment, which might be a read error. The chain employs TRBV10-3 and TRBJ2-7, with a tentative D call TRBD2 (5 bases). The CDR3 loop spans 12 amino acids. Germline V gene sequence: CDR1 ENHRY, CDR2 SYGVKD. The CDR3 DNA reads TGTGCCATCACTGAGCCTAGCACCGAGCAGTACTTC. Translated: CAITEPSTEQYF.

The CDR3 loop is CASTSMTGQETQYF. The CDR3 DNA sequence: TGTGCCAGCACCTCTATGACGGGGCAAGAGACCCAGTACTTC. The chain carries TRBV27 and TRBJ2-5; the D gene is possibly TRBD2 (5 bases). The CDR3 is 14 residues long. CDR1 MNHEY and CDR2 SMNVEV come from the germline V gene (reference sequence). Trimming shortened V by 7 bases and J by 2 bases, and 14 bases separated the two germline ends.

In its sample, this clonotype was seen a few times. The chain has TRBV2 and TRBJ2-1; D not certain. The J call may be incorrect, as the DNA end agrees better with TRBJ2-7. Germline V CDR1 and CDR2: SNHLY, FYNNEI. This CDR3 comprises 12 residues. This CDR3 is CASSEPGVGQYF. The CDR3 coding sequence is TGTGCCAGCAGTGAACCTGGAGTTGGGCAGTACTTC.

A few counts support this clonotype. This rearrangement joins TRBV4-3 to TRBJ1-4; D is unresolved. There are 14 residues in the CDR3. Trimming cost V 0 bases and J 8 bases, with 10 bases left between them. CDR1 is LGHNA, CDR2 YSLEER, per germline. CDR3 sequence reads: CASSQDTLAEKLFF. The CDR3 DNA is TGCGCCAGCAGCCAAGACACGCTCGCCGAAAAACTGTTTTTT.